This T cell receptor beta chain originates from a study of Ad26.COV2.S vaccination and SARS-CoV-2 variants. Study-level information: A COV1001 Ad26.COV2.S trial-arm participant provided the sample. General study points: A substantial breadth of spike-specific CD8+ and CD4+ T cell responses after vaccination has been reported.

TCRdb's table, derived via immunoSEQ multiplex PCR, lists solely in-frame clones and lacks some. The sample has 350,000 to 450,000 clones, 83% seen once; the top ten hold about 7.1%. For this clone: Its antigen is not identified.

Germline lookup yields CDR1 LNHDA and CDR2 SQIVND (reference sequence). V lost 6 bases and J lost 6, with 15 bases in between. There are 14 residues in the CDR3. The treatment was: around 19 received Ad26.COV2.S at low or high dose, single or two shots; roughly five received placebo; per-sample allocation not given. Collection of the samples took place on day 63 after the first injection of vaccine or placebo. An Ad26 vector expressing Wuhan-strain SARS-CoV-2 spike constituted the vaccine. The sequence was obtained from a person aged 18 to 65 who received the Ad26.COV2.S COVID-19 vaccine or a placebo. The chain employs TRBV19 and TRBJ1-5, with D perhaps TRBD1 (6 bases). The sample consisted of peripheral blood, taken in a trial of Ad26.COV2.S vaccine versus placebo. For the CDR3, the DNA is TGTGCCAGTAGCCCTTTGGGGGCAGGTCAGCCCCAGCATTTT. It translates to CASSPLGAGQPQHF.